Listed here is a single TCR beta chain. The sample belongs to a study of graft-versus-host responses after intestinal transplantation. Points from the study as a whole: Graft-donor T cell macrochimerism coincided with high graft-versus-host to host-versus-graft clonal ratios in allografts.

Clones were read by immunoSEQ multiplex PCR, and TCRdb kept only the in-frame ones, dropping some. The repertoire holds about 14,000 clones, with roughly 32% as singletons. This CDR3 has 15 amino acids. Germline CDR1 is MNHEY and CDR2 is SVGAGI. V gave up 6 bases and J gave up 5 bases; unmatched junction bases: 9. The study plated some 200,000 CFSE-labeled responders with some 200,000 irradiated, violet-dye-labeled stimulators. Sequences were derived from alloreactive CD8+ T cells from a mixed lymphocyte reaction culture, sampled before intestinal transplant. Stated subset: CFSE-low proliferating T cells sorted from approximately six-day pre-transplant mixed lymphocyte reaction (GvH or HvG direction). The rearrangement uses TRBV6-5 and TRBJ2-5; 10 bases are shared with TRBD2. The TCR sequence derives from a human patient who received an intestinal transplant. CDR3 protein: CASSASGGPGETQYF. DNA of the CDR3: TGTGCCAGCAGCGCTAGCGGGGGTCCCGGGGAGACCCAGTACTTC.